Below, 28 T cell receptor beta chains from the same sample are listed, as sequenced in a study of T cell responses to AZD1222 COVID-19 vaccine. TCRdb's table, derived via immunoSEQ multiplex PCR, lists solely in-frame clones and lacks some. The table has around 100,000 clones, about 92% seen once. Sequenced here: peripheral blood, sampled on day 0 of AZD1222 vaccination. The source is an adult in good health.

V is TRBV5-1 and J is TRBJ2-7, with 10 bases fitting TRBD2. V shed 3 bases and J 2 bases; nucleotides not matched to a gene: 5. This CDR3 spans 15 amino acids. The germline CDR1 and CDR2 sequences are SGHRS and YFSETQ. The CDR3, as DNA: TGCGCCAGCAGCTCAATAGCGGGAGGCCCCTACGAGCAGTACTTC. It translates to CASSSIAGGPYEQYF.

The table lists this clone with a count of one. This chain joins TRBV29-1 and TRBJ2-6; D unclear. Germline CDR1 SQVTM, CDR2 ANQGSEA. CDR3 length: 13 amino acids. V was shortened by 5 bases and J by 0 bases, with 5 bases between the two germline ends. The CDR3 bases are TGCAGCGTTTCCAGCTCTGGGGCCAACGTCCTGACTTTC. This codes for CSVSSSGANVLTF.

The chain is built from TRBV18 and TRBJ1-5; 10 bases fit TRBD1. The CDR3 runs to 15 residues. Germline V CDR1 and CDR2: KGHSH, LQKENI. J gave up 4 bases and V 4 bases, and 4 bases lay outside the gene matches. CDR3 nucleotide sequence: TGTGCCAGCTCACGACAGGGGGCGATGAATCAGCCCCAGCATTTT. This encodes CASSRQGAMNQPQHF. Combining the CDR3 with reference TRBV18 and TRBJ1-5 gives the whole variable domain NAGVMQNPRHLVRRRGQEARLRCSPMKGHSHVYWYRQLPEEGLKFMVYLQKENIIDESGMPKERFSAEFPKEGPSILRIQQVVRGDSAAYFCASSRQGAMNQPQHFGDGTRLSIL.

This chain uses TRBV18 with TRBJ2-7; 10 bases are a match to TRBD2. The CDR3 length is 15 residues. V shed 3 bases and J 5 bases; nucleotides not matched to a gene: 7. Per germline, CDR1 KGHSH and CDR2 LQKENI. The CDR3 is CASSPGLARLNEQYF. CDR3 DNA: TGTGCCAGCTCACCGGGACTAGCGAGGTTAAACGAGCAGTACTTC. The whole variable domain, remainder taken from reference TRBV18 and TRBJ2-7, is NAGVMQNPRHLVRRRGQEARLRCSPMKGHSHVYWYRQLPEEGLKFMVYLQKENIIDESGMPKERFSAEFPKEGPSILRIQQVVRGDSAAYFCASSPGLARLNEQYFGPGTRLTVT.

The rearrangement joins TRBV5-6 to TRBJ2-3; D could derive from TRBD1 or TRBD2 (5 bases each). This CDR3 region has 14 residues. Germline V lookup: CDR1 SGHDT, CDR2 YYEEEE. The V and J ends lost 3 bases and 11 bases respectively, with 19 bases between them. The chain's CDR3 is CASSYLARDGVQYF. CDR3 coding DNA: TGTGCCAGCAGCTATTTAGCCCGGGACGGGGTGCAGTATTTT.

V usage is TRBV4-1 and J usage is TRBJ2-7; 8 bases fit TRBD2. This CDR3 has 16 residues. Germline V CDR1 and CDR2: MGHRA, YSYEKL. The V and J ends lost 5 bases and 2 bases, in that order; junction bases with no gene match: 11. The CDR3 spells CASSFSLTSGPYEQYF. The CDR3 DNA follows: TGCGCCAGCAGCTTCTCTCTAACTAGCGGCCCCTACGAGCAGTACTTC.

The gene calls are TRBV19 and TRBJ1-6; D may be TRBD1 (6 bases). The length of the CDR3 is 16 residues. The germline CDR1 and CDR2 sequences are LNHDA and SQIVND (reference sequence). Deletions cut 4 bases from V and 1 base from J, with 11 bases between. Here the CDR3 reads CASSTRRGSYNSPLHF. The CDR3 DNA sequence: TGTGCCAGTAGTACGCGAAGGGGGTCCTATAATTCACCCCTCCACTTT.

The V and J genes are TRBV11-2 and TRBJ2-1, with 7 bases matching TRBD1. CDR1 and CDR2 (germline): SGHAT, FQNNGV. This CDR3 is 17 amino acids long. Trimming at V came to 3 bases and at J to 4 bases, leaving 12 bases not matched to a gene. DNA for the CDR3: TGTGCCAGCAGCTTTGGGGGTCAGGGACAGTTTTACAATGAGCAGTTCTTC. Its protein product is CASSFGGQGQFYNEQFF. The full variable domain, in which reference TRBV11-2 and TRBJ2-1 provide the parts outside the CDR3, is EAGVAQSPRYKIIEKRQSVAFWCNPISGHATLYWYQQILGQGPKLLIQFQNNGVVDDSQLPKDRFSAERLKGVDSTLKIQPAKLEDSAVYLCASSFGGQGQFYNEQFFGPGTRLTVL.

The CDR3, as DNA: TGTGCCAGCAGCTTAGGCTCCGGGGGGGCAAGTCAGCCCCAGCATTTT. Its protein product is CASSLGSGGASQPQHF. The chain recombines TRBV7-8 with TRBJ1-5; D may be TRBD1 (6 bases). V lost 1 base, J lost 6 bases, and 16 bases lay in between. The germline V gene has CDR1 SGHVS and CDR2 FQNEAQ. The CDR3 has 16 amino acids. Full variable domain (missing parts from reference TRBV7-8 and TRBJ1-5): GAGVSQSPRYKVAKRGQDVALRCDPISGHVSLFWYQQALGQGPEFLTYFQNEAQLDKSGLPSDRFFAERPEGSVSTLKIQRTQQEDSAVYLCASSLGSGGASQPQHFGDGTRLSIL.

This chain joins TRBV27 and TRBJ2-1; TRBD2 aligns across 11 bases. Germline trimming cut 5 bases from V and 7 bases from J; bases unmatched to any gene: 13. In germline, CDR1 is MNHEY, CDR2 SMNVEV (reference sequence). CDR3 length: 17 residues. The CDR3 protein is CASSPQGRLAGRNEQFF. The CDR3, as DNA: TGTGCCAGCAGTCCACAGGGAAGACTAGCGGGAAGGAATGAGCAGTTCTTC.

The rearrangement uses TRBV30 and TRBJ1-2; D is unclear. Trimming shortened V by 1 base and J by 4 bases, and 10 bases separated the two germline ends. Per the germline V gene, CDR1 is GTSNPN and CDR2 is SVGIG (reference sequence). The length of the CDR3 is 13 residues. The CDR3 nucleotides read TGTGCCTGGAGTGCGGGGATTTTCTATGGCTACACCTTC. The encoded protein is CAWSAGIFYGYTF.

Only a few counts were recorded for this clone. This rearrangement joins TRBV19 to TRBJ1-2; D not resolved. V lost 6 bases and J lost 4, with 9 bases in between. This CDR3 is 12 amino acids long. The V gene's germline CDR1 is LNHDA and CDR2 SQIVND (reference sequence). The CDR3 DNA sequence: TGTGCCAGTAGCCAGGACCTCTATGGCTACACCTTC. Translating it yields CASSQDLYGYTF.

The chain recombines TRBV4-2 with TRBJ2-3, with 15 bases aligning to TRBD2. The CDR3 is 18 amino acids. V lost 0 bases, J lost 5 bases, and 6 bases stayed unmatched. CDR1 is LGHNA, CDR2 YNFKEQ, per germline. CDR3 amino acids: CASSQDGGTSGGIDTQYF. The CDR3 nucleotides are TGTGCCAGCAGCCAAGACGGAGGGACTAGCGGGGGGATAGATACGCAGTATTTT.

The CDR3 DNA sequence: TGTGCCAGCAGTGAGCCTGGGGCAGGGGGCCGAGCTAACTATGGCTACACCTTC. This gives the protein CASSEPGAGGRANYGYTF. This rearrangement joins TRBV25-1 to TRBJ1-2, with 8 bases aligning to TRBD1. In germline, CDR1 is MGHDK, CDR2 SYGVNS. With V trimmed by 3 bases and J by 0 bases, 12 bases remained unmatched. CDR3 size: 18 residues.

The chain has TRBV28 and TRBJ1-1, with a possible D match to TRBD1 (5 bases). The CDR3 consists of 17 residues. From germline, CDR1 is MDHEN and CDR2 SYDVKM. The V end lost 6 bases, the J end lost 1 base, and 21 bases lay between the germline ends. For the CDR3, the DNA is TGTGCCAGCAGCCCCTGGAGTGCCGGGGCGGAGAACACTGAAGCTTTCTTT. Its translation: CASSPWSAGAENTEAFF.

V gene TRBV10-3 combines with J gene TRBJ2-2, with unresolved D. This CDR3 has 13 residues. V was shortened by 2 bases and J by 3 bases, with 4 bases between the two germline ends. Germline CDR1 is ENHRY and CDR2 is SYGVKD. The CDR3 DNA sequence: TGTGCCATCAGTGAGGGGGACACCGGGGAGCTGTTTTTT. Its translation: CAISEGDTGELFF.

The rearrangement links TRBV5-1 to TRBJ2-6; 7 bases agree with TRBD1. The CDR3 sequence is 18 residues long. The V gene end was trimmed by 0 bases and the J gene end by 4 bases; junction bases not matched to a gene: 10. Germline CDR1 is SGHRS and CDR2 is YFSETQ. The CDR3 DNA follows: TGCGCCAGCAGCTTGGAGGGGGCGAGTTCTACCGGGGCCAACGTCCTGACTTTC. This encodes CASSLEGASSTGANVLTF.

The rearrangement links TRBV20-1 to TRBJ1-1, with TRBD1 matching 8 bases. Trimming cost V 3 bases and J 4 bases; bases outside gene matches: 10. The CDR3 has 15 residues. Looked up from germline, CDR1 is DFQATT and CDR2 is SNEGSKA (reference sequence). CDR3 amino acids: CSASRWGTGSTEAFF. For the CDR3, the DNA is TGCAGTGCTAGTCGCTGGGGGACAGGAAGCACTGAAGCTTTCTTT.

J is TRBJ2-7 and V is TRBV7-2, with 9 nucleotides matching TRBD2. The J segment lost 4 bases and the V segment lost 5 bases, leaving 12 bases of the junction unmatched. The CDR3 is made up of 16 amino acids. Germline V gene data show CDR1 as SGHTA and CDR2 as FQGNSA. The CDR3 sequence: CASSKPSAGGGYEQYF. CDR3 nucleotides: TGTGCCAGCAGCAAGCCCTCAGCGGGAGGAGGGTACGAGCAGTACTTC.

The V call is TRBV30, the J call TRBJ1-4; D is undetermined. Deletions cut 2 bases from V and 0 bases from J, with 10 bases between. Germline assignment: CDR1 GTSNPN and CDR2 SVGIG (reference sequence). The CDR3 is 15 residues long. CDR3 region: CAWSLHSATNEKLFF. In nucleotides, the CDR3 is TGTGCCTGGAGTTTACACTCAGCAACTAATGAAAAACTGTTTTTT.

This chain links TRBV4-3 with TRBJ2-3; 13 bases are a match to TRBD2. This CDR3 comprises 18 residues. The junction had 8 bases not matched to a gene; V was cut back by 5 bases and J by 0 bases. Looked up from germline, CDR1 is LGHNA and CDR2 is YSLEER. CDR3 residues: CASSAGTSGATSTDTQYF. CDR3 bases: TGCGCCAGCAGCGCCGGGACTAGCGGGGCCACTAGCACAGATACGCAGTATTTT.

The genes are TRBV5-1 and TRBJ2-7; D gene ambiguous. The germline CDR1 and CDR2 sequences are SGHRS and YFSETQ. The CDR3 is 14 residues long. Trimming took off 2 bases at V and 2 bases at J, with 11 bases between the two ends. Here the CDR3 reads CASSLRLGPYEQYF. CDR3 in DNA: TGCGCCAGCAGCTTACGGCTAGGCCCCTACGAGCAGTACTTC.

The gene calls are TRBV18 and TRBJ1-1; no clear D gene. The CDR3 has 13 amino acids. Trimming removed 3 bases at V and 1 base at J, with 6 bases between. Looked up from germline, CDR1 is KGHSH and CDR2 is LQKENI. In DNA, the CDR3 is TGTGCCAGCTCACCGACACCGAACACTGAAGCTTTCTTT. Its protein product is CASSPTPNTEAFF. Together with reference TRBV18 and TRBJ1-1, the CDR3 gives the full variable domain: NAGVMQNPRHLVRRRGQEARLRCSPMKGHSHVYWYRQLPEEGLKFMVYLQKENIIDESGMPKERFSAEFPKEGPSILRIQQVVRGDSAAYFCASSPTPNTEAFFGQGTRLTVV.

This clone has only a few counts. The gene calls are TRBV14 and TRBJ2-7; 7 bases are a match to TRBD1. Germline CDR1 SGHDN, CDR2 FVKESK. The CDR3 consists of 13 residues. With V trimmed by 4 bases and J by 4 bases, 4 bases remained unmatched. The CDR3 spells CASSLWTGYEQYF. For the CDR3, the DNA is TGTGCCAGCAGCCTCTGGACAGGTTACGAGCAGTACTTC.

The rearrangement links TRBV15 to TRBJ2-7, with 8 bases lining up with TRBD1. From germline, CDR1 is LNHNV and CDR2 YYDKDF (reference sequence). The ends lost 5 bases at V and 4 bases at J; junction bases unmatched: 7. The CDR3 runs to 14 residues. CDR3 coding DNA: TGTGCCACCAGCCCCGACAGGGGTCCTTACGAGCAGTACTTC. Its translation: CATSPDRGPYEQYF.

V is TRBV19 and J is TRBJ2-1; a possible D gene is TRBD2 (5 bases). The germline V gene encodes CDR1 LNHDA and CDR2 SQIVND (reference sequence). Trimming removed 6 bases from V and 6 bases from J, with 12 bases in between. The CDR3 contains 13 residues. DNA for the CDR3: TGTGCCAGTAGAAAGGGAGCTTTCAATGAGCAGTTCTTC. Translation: CASRKGAFNEQFF.

J is TRBJ2-3 and V is TRBV18; D unresolved. The V end was cut by 6 bases, the J end by 5 bases, with 9 bases between. This CDR3 spans 12 amino acids. CDR1 KGHSH and CDR2 LQKENI come from the germline V gene. CDR3 protein: CASSPGGDTQYF. CDR3 in DNA: TGTGCCAGCTCCCCTGGCGGAGATACGCAGTATTTT.

V gene TRBV19 combines with J gene TRBJ1-5; 9 positions agree with TRBD1. The CDR3 is made up of 14 amino acids. V was clipped by 3 bases and J by 7 bases; unmatched bases: 4. The germline gives CDR1 LNHDA, CDR2 SQIVND (reference sequence). The CDR3 region is CASSMDRGEQPQHF. CDR3 nucleotide sequence: TGTGCCAGTAGTATGGACAGGGGTGAACAGCCCCAGCATTTT. Drawing the rest from reference TRBV19 and TRBJ1-5, the complete variable domain is DGGITQSPKYLFRKEGQNVTLSCEQNLNHDAMYWYRQDPGQGLRLIYYSQIVNDFQKGDIAEGYSVSREKKESFPLTVTSAQKNPTAFYLCASSMDRGEQPQHFGDGTRLSIL.